The 19 T cell receptor beta chains given below trace back to one sample, sequenced in a study of shared clonotypes between healthy human individuals. It was CD45RO-negative cells, positively selected for CCR7, that made up naive CD8 cells, with terminally differentiated effector memory CD45RA+ cells excluded. Sequencing was performed with immunoSEQ multiplex PCR; in TCRdb, only in-frame clones are kept and a portion is missing. The profile covers a few hundred thousand clones, with roughly 95% appearing a single time and approximately 0.1% taken by the ten largest. The sample comprised naive CD8+ T cells sorted from blood. Receptors originate from a woman in her 30s in good health.

This clone was counted once. The chain is built from TRBV9 and TRBJ1-1; 7 bases are a match to TRBD1. The CDR3 sequence is 16 residues long. V dropped 4 bases and J dropped 2; count of bases not matched to a gene: 11. The germline V gene has CDR1 SGDLS and CDR2 YYNGEE. The chain's CDR3 is CASSLQTGQGNTEAFF. In DNA, the CDR3 is TGTGCCAGCAGCCTTCAGACAGGGCAGGGAAACACTGAAGCTTTCTTT. Looking up the rest from reference TRBV9 and TRBJ1-1 gives the full variable domain: DSGVTQTPKHLITATGQRVTLRCSPRSGDLSVYWYQQSLDQGLQFLIQYYNGEERAKGNILERFSAQQFPDLHSELNLSSLELGDSALYFCASSLQTGQGNTEAFFGQGTRLTVV.

The chain links TRBV6-1 to TRBJ1-1; 10 bases are a match to TRBD1. V trimming: 5 bases; J trimming: 7 bases; junction bases outside the gene matches: 10. This CDR3 spans 15 amino acids. Germline values: CDR1 MNHNS, CDR2 SASEGT. CDR3 residues: CASSLGTGESGEAFF. The CDR3 DNA is TGTGCCAGCAGTTTGGGGACAGGGGAGTCGGGTGAAGCTTTCTTT.

The chain couples TRBV7-9 to TRBJ2-5; 7 bases match TRBD2. Losses at the gene ends were 4 bases for V and 1 base for J; bases not matched to a gene: 6. This CDR3 is built from 15 residues. Per the germline V gene, CDR1 is SEHNR and CDR2 is FQNEAQ (reference sequence). CDR3 region: CASSWSIAGQETQYF. CDR3 in DNA: TGTGCCAGCAGCTGGTCTATAGCGGGCCAAGAGACCCAGTACTTC.

The chain carries TRBV13 and TRBJ2-2; no clear D. Trimming stripped 4 bases from V and 4 bases from J, with 7 bases between. CDR3 size: 13 residues. Germline V gene lookup returns CDR1 PRHDT and CDR2 FYEKMQ (reference sequence). CDR3 loop: CASSSTGTGELFF. CDR3 sequence (DNA): TGTGCCAGCAGCTCGACTGGCACCGGGGAGCTGTTTTTT.

The chain uses TRBV19 and TRBJ1-2; D might be TRBD1 (6 bases). The V end was cut by 7 bases, the J end by 4 bases, with 10 bases between. From germline, CDR1 is LNHDA and CDR2 SQIVND (reference sequence). This CDR3 has 12 amino acids. CDR3 loop: CASMEGVYGYTF. The CDR3 DNA sequence: TGTGCCAGTATGGAGGGGGTCTATGGCTACACCTTC.

Note on this clone: The junction and the germline gene differ at one end; a read error may be behind it. CDR3 nucleotide sequence: TGTGCCAGCGGTTTTGGGGCTTCATTCGAGACCCAGTACTTC. Translation gives CASGFGASFETQYF. The V call is TRBV27, the J call TRBJ2-5, with D maybe TRBD1 (5 bases). In germline, CDR1 is MNHEY, CDR2 SMNVEV (reference sequence). The CDR3 length is 14 residues.

The chain joins TRBV28 to TRBJ2-7; weak D call: TRBD1 (6 bases). Per germline, CDR1 MDHEN and CDR2 SYDVKM. V lost 6 bases to trimming and J lost 6 bases, with 9 bases between them. This CDR3 region has 11 residues. In DNA form, the CDR3 reads TGTGCCAGCAGGGACAGTCGCGAGCAGTACTTC. Translated, it gives CASRDSREQYF.

The chain links TRBV16 to TRBJ2-4; perhaps TRBD1 as D (6 bases). Looked up from germline, CDR1 is KGHSY and CDR2 is FQNENV. The CDR3 length is 13 residues. V shed 4 bases and J shed 6 bases, with 10 bases lying between them. The CDR3 DNA sequence: TGTGCCAGCAGCCGACAGGACTTAAACATTCAGTACTTC. It encodes CASSRQDLNIQYF.

This clone was detected once. The genes are TRBV28 and TRBJ2-5, with D perhaps matching TRBD1 (6 bases). V lost 6 bases to trimming and J lost 1 base, with 15 bases between them. The CDR3 runs to 15 residues. Germline V gene sequence: CDR1 MDHEN, CDR2 SYDVKM. The CDR3 region has the DNA TGTGCCAGCAGCGCAGCAGGGGTAGCCCAAGAGACCCAGTACTTC. Translating gives CASSAAGVAQETQYF. The complete variable domain, with remaining parts taken from reference TRBV28 and TRBJ2-5, reads DVKVTQSSRYLVKRTGEKVFLECVQDMDHENMFWYRQDPGLGLRLIYFSYDVKMKEKGDIPEGYSVSREKKERFSLILESASTNQTSMYLCASSAAGVAQETQYFGPGTRLLVL.

The genes are TRBV13 and TRBJ2-3, with D possibly being TRBD2 (6 bases). The CDR3 has 12 amino acids. Germline V lookup: CDR1 PRHDT, CDR2 FYEKMQ (reference sequence). V was shortened by 8 bases and J by 1 base, with 7 bases between the two germline ends. The CDR3 reads CASASGTDTQYF. The CDR3 DNA sequence: TGTGCCAGCGCTAGCGGCACAGATACGCAGTATTTT.

The rearrangement uses TRBV6-1 and TRBJ2-7; no clear D gene. Germline lookup yields CDR1 MNHNS and CDR2 SASEGT. The CDR3 is made up of 15 amino acids. V gave up 0 bases and J gave up 0 bases, with 9 bases separating them. CDR3 bases: TGTGCCAGCAGTGAAGCGGGCCTCCGCTCCTACGAGCAGTACTTC. It encodes CASSEAGLRSYEQYF.

This clone was detected only once. The chain carries TRBV6-1 and TRBJ2-7, with 9 positions matching TRBD1. Germline V lookup: CDR1 MNHNS, CDR2 SASEGT. CDR3 size: 16 residues. The junction had 9 bases not matched to a gene; V was cut back by 2 bases and J by 4 bases. The chain's CDR3 is CASSELRTGANYEQYF. CDR3 DNA sequence: TGTGCCAGCAGTGAATTACGGACAGGGGCGAATTACGAGCAGTACTTC.

This chain links TRBV28 with TRBJ1-2; D ambiguous. The CDR3 has 14 residues. CDR1 and CDR2 (germline): MDHEN, SYDVKM. The germline V and J ends were trimmed by 1 base and 6 bases, with 12 bases remaining between them. Here the CDR3 reads CASSLLLGRDGYTF. CDR3 in DNA: TGTGCCAGCAGTTTATTACTGGGGAGGGATGGCTACACCTTC.

The rearrangement joins TRBV5-4 to TRBJ2-7, with TRBD1 matching 8 bases. V shed 1 base, J shed 0 bases, and the junction held 3 bases outside the gene matches. The CDR3 contains 15 residues. Germline V gene lookup returns CDR1 SGHNT and CDR2 YYREEE (reference sequence). The CDR3 DNA reads as TGTGCCAGCAGCTTGAGGGACAGGCCCTCCTACGAGCAGTACTTC. Protein: CASSLRDRPSYEQYF.

The chain uses TRBV28 and TRBJ1-5, with D perhaps matching TRBD1 (5 bases). The CDR3 runs 14 residues. V was shortened by 3 bases and J by 7 bases, with 13 bases between the two germline ends. The germline V gene encodes CDR1 MDHEN and CDR2 SYDVKM. The CDR3 nucleotides are TGTGCCAGCAGTTTCGAGGGGCTCGGGCAGCCCCAGCATTTT. Protein product: CASSFEGLGQPQHF.

The chain combines TRBV27 with TRBJ2-7, with 12 positions matching TRBD2. V shed 4 bases, J shed 4 bases, and the junction held 2 bases outside the gene matches. Germline lookup yields CDR1 MNHEY and CDR2 SMNVEV (reference sequence). CDR3 length: 14 amino acids. This chain's CDR3 is CASSSSGRVYEQYF. The CDR3 DNA reads TGTGCCAGCAGTTCTAGCGGGAGGGTATACGAGCAGTACTTC.

This CDR3 is CASSPGTSYNEQFF. The CDR3 nucleotides read TGTGCCAGCAGCCCGGGGACCTCCTACAATGAGCAGTTCTTC. The chain couples TRBV7-9 to TRBJ2-1; D tentatively reads TRBD1 or TRBD2 (5 bases each). The V gene's germline CDR1 is SEHNR and CDR2 FQNEAQ (reference sequence). V shed 5 bases and J shed 0 bases, with 8 bases lying between them. CDR3 size: 14 residues.

The V and J genes are TRBV7-9 and TRBJ2-7; 7 bases fit TRBD1. The CDR3 spans 14 residues. Trimming at V came to 5 bases and at J to 2 bases, leaving 6 bases not matched to a gene. The germline gives CDR1 SEHNR, CDR2 FQNEAQ (reference sequence). The CDR3 DNA is TGTGCCAGCAGCCCCGGACAGGACCCCTACGAGCAGTACTTC. It translates to CASSPGQDPYEQYF.

The chain is built from TRBV28 and TRBJ1-2; D perhaps matches TRBD1 (6 bases). The CDR3 sequence is 15 residues long. Deletions cut 3 bases from V and 12 bases from J, with 23 bases between. Germline V gene sequence: CDR1 MDHEN, CDR2 SYDVKM. CDR3 protein: CASSFFSRGAGGHTF. In DNA, the CDR3 is TGTGCCAGCAGTTTTTTCTCCCGGGGGGCGGGCGGTCACACCTTC.